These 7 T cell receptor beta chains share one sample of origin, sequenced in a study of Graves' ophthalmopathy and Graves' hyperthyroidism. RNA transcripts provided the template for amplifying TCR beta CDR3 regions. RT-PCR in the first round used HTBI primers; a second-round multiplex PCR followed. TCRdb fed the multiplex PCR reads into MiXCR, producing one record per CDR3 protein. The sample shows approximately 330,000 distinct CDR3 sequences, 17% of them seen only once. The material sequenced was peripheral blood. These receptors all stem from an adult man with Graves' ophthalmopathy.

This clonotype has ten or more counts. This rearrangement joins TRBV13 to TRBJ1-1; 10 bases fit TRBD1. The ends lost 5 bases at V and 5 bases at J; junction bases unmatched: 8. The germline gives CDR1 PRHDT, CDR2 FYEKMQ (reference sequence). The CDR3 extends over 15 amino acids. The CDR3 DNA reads TGTGCCAGCAGCCGAAAGGGACAGGGGATGACTGAAGCTTTCTTT. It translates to CASSRKGQGMTEAFF.

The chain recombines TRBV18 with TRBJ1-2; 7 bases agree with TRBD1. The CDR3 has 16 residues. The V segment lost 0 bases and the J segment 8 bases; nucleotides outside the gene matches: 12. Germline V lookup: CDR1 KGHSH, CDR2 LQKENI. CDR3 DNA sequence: TGTGCCAGCTCACCACCTGCCTTAGGGGGCGCTGAGGGCTACACCTTC. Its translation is CASSPPALGGAEGYTF.

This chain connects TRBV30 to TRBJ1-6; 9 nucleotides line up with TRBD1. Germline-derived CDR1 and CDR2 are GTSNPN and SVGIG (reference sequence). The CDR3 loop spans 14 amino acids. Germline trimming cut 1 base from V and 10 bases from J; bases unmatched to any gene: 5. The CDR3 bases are TGTGCCTGGAGTGGAACAGGGGGCGAATCACCCCTCCACTTT. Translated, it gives CAWSGTGGESPLHF. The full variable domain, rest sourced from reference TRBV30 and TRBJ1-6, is SQTIHQWPATLVQPVGSPLSLECTVEGTSNPNLYWYRQAAGRGLQLLFYSVGIGQISSEVPQNLSASRPQDRQFILSSKKLLLSDSGFYLCAWSGTGGESPLHFGNGTRLTVT.

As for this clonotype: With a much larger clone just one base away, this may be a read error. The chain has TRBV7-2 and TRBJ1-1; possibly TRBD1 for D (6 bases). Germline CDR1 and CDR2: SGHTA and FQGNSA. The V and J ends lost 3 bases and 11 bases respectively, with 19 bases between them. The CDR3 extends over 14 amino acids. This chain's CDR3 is CASSFGDGTSVAFF. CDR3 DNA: TGTGCCAGCAGCTTTGGGGATGGGACATCCGTTGCTTTCTTT.

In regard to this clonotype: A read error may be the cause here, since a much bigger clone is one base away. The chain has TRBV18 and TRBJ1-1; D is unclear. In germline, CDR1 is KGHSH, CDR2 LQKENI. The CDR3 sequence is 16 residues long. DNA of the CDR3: TGTGCCATCTCACCTTCGGTCGGGGAGGGAGGTCCTGAAGCTTTCTTT. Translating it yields CAISPSVGEGGPEAFF. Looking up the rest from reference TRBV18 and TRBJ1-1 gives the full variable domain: NAGVMQNPRHLVRRRGQEARLRCSPMKGHSHVYWYRQLPEEGLKFMVYLQKENIIDESGMPKERFSAEFPKEGPSILRIQQVVRGDSAAYFCAISPSVGEGGPEAFFGQGTRLTVV.

CDR3 DNA sequence: TGTGCCACCCAAGAAAGGGACACCAAAACCTACGAGCAGTACTTC. Translating it yields CATQERDTKTYEQYF. The rearrangement uses TRBV10-3 and TRBJ2-7, with D perhaps TRBD1 (6 bases). The CDR3 runs to 15 residues. Per germline, CDR1 ENHRY and CDR2 SYGVKD. V was trimmed by 10 bases and J by 2 bases, leaving 21 bases between them.

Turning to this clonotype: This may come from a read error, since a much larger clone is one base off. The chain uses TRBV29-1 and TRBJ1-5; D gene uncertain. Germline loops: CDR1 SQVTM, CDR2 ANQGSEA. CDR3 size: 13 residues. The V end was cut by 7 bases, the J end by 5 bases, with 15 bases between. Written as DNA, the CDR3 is TGCAGCGCCCGCTGGCGATTGGATCAGCCCCAGCATTTT. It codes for CSARWRLDQPQHF. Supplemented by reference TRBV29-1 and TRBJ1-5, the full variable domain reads SAVISQKPSRDICQRGTSLTIQCQVDSQVTMMFWYRQQPGQSLTLIATANQGSEATYESGFVIDKFPISRPNLTFSTLTVSNMSPEDSSIYLCSARWRLDQPQHFGDGTRLSIL.